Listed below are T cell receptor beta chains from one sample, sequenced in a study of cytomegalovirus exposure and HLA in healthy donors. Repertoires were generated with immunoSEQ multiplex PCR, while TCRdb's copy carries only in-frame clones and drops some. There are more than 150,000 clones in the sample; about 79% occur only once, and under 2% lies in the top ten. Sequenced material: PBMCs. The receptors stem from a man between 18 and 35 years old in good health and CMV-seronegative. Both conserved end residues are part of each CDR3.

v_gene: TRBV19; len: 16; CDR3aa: CASSIRTSGGANEQFF
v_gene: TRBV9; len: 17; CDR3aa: CASSSRKGSSYNSPLHF
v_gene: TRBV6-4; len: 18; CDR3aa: CASSHRSSFPLSGNTIYF
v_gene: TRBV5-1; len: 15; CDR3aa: CASSLDLGSQETQYF
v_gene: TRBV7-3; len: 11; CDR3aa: CASGGTDTQYF
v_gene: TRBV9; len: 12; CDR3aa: CASSGTSVEQFF
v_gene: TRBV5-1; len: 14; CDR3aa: CASSLGAMNTEAFF
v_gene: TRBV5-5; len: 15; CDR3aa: CASSPDGGGAYGYTF
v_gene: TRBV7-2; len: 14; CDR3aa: CASSLGASDYEQYF
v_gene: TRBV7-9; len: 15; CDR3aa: CASRPGTAGTGELFF
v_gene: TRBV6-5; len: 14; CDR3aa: CASRERHPTDTQYF
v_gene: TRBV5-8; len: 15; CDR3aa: CASSLGTGSNSPLHF
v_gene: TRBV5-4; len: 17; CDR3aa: CASTPEGGRAATGELFF
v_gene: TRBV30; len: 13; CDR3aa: CAWSVGTYNEQFF
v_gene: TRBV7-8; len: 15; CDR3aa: CASSLEGEVQETQYF